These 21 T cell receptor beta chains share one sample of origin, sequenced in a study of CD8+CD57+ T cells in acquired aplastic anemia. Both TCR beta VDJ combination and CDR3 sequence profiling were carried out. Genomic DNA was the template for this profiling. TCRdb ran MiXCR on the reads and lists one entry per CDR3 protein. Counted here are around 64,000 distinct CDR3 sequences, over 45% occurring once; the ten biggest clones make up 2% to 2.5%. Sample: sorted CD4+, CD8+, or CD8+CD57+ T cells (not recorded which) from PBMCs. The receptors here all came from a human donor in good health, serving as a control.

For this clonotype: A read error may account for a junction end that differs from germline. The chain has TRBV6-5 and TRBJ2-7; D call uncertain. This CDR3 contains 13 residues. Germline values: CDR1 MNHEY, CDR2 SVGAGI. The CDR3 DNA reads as TGTACCAGCAGTTGGAGACGGTCGAGCGAGCAGTACTTC. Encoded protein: CTSSWRRSSEQYF.

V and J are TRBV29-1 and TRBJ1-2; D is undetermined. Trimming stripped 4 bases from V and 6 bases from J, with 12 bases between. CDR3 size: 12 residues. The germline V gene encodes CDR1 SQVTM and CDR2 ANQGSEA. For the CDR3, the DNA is TGCAGCGTTGGGACGGCCGTTGATGGCTACACCTTC. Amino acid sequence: CSVGTAVDGYTF.

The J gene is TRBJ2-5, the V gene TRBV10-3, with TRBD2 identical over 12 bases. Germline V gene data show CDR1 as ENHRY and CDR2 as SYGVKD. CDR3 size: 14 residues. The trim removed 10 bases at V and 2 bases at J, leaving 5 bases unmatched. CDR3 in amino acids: CATSLAGGQETQYF. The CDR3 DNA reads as TGTGCCACCTCCCTAGCGGGAGGGCAAGAGACCCAGTACTTC.

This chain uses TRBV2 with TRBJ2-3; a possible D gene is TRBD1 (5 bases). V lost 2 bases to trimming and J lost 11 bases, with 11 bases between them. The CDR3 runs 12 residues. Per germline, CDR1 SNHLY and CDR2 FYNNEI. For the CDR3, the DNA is TGTGCCAGCAGTGAACTGGGGCTTGAGCAGTATTTT. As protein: CASSELGLEQYF.

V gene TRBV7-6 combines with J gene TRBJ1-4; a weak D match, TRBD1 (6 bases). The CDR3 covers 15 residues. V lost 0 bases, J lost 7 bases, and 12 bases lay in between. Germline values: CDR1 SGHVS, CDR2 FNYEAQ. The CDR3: CASSLAGQWGEKLFF. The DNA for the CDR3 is TGTGCCAGCAGCTTAGCAGGACAGTGGGGTGAAAAACTGTTTTTT.

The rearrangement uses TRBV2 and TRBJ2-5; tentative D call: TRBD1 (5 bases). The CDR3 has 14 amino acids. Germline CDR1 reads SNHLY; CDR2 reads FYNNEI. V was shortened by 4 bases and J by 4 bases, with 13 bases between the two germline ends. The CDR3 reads CASSGPGLRETQYF. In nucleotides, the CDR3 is TGTGCCAGCAGTGGCCCAGGGTTGCGAGAGACCCAGTACTTC. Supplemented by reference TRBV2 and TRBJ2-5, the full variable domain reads EPEVTQTPSHQVTQMGQEVILRCVPISNHLYFYWYRQILGQKVEFLVSFYNNEISEKSEIFDDQFSVERPDGSNFTLKIRSTKLEDSAMYFCASSGPGLRETQYFGPGTRLLVL.

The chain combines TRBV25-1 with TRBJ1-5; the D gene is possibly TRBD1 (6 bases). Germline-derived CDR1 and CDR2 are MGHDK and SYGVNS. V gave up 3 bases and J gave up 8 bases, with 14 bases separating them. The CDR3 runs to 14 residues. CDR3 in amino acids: CASSELGAYKPQHF. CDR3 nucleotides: TGTGCCAGCAGTGAGTTGGGGGCCTATAAGCCCCAGCATTTT.

The CDR3, as DNA: TGCAGCGTCTTGACAGGGGAGGACGTTGAAGCTTTCTTT. This encodes CSVLTGEDVEAFF. The chain links TRBV29-1 to TRBJ1-1, with 8 bases that match TRBD1. Germline V gene sequence: CDR1 SQVTM, CDR2 ANQGSEA. Trimming removed 6 bases from V and 7 bases from J; junction bases left unmatched: 10. CDR3 size: 13 residues.

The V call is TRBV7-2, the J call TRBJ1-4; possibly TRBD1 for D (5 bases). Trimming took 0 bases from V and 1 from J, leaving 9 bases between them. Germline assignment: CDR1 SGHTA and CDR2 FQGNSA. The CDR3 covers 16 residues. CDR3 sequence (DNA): TGTGCCAGCAGCTTAGCCGGGGGATTAACTAATGAAAAACTGTTTTTT. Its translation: CASSLAGGLTNEKLFF.

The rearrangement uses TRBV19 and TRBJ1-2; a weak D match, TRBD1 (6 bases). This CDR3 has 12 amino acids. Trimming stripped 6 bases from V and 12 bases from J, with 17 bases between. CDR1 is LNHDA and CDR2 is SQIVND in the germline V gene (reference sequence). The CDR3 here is CASRSGQRRNTF. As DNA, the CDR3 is TGTGCCAGTAGATCAGGACAGAGGAGGAACACCTTC.

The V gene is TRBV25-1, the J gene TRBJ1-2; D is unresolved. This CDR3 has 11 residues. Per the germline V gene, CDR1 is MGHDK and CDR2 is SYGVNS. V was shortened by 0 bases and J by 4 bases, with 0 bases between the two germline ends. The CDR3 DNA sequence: TGTGCCAGCAGTGAATACTATGGCTACACCTTC. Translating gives CASSEYYGYTF.

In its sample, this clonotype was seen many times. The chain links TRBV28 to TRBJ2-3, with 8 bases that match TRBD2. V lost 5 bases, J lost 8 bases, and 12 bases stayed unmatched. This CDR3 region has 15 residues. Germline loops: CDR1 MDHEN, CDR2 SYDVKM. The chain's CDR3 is CASSQLAADGGTQYF. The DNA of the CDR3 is TGTGCCAGCAGTCAACTAGCGGCCGACGGAGGTACGCAGTATTTT.

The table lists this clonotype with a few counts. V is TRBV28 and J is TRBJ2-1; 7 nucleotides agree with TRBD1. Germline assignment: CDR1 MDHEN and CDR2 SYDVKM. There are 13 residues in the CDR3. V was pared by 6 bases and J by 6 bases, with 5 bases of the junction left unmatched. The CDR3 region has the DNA TGTGCCAGCAGGTCGTACAGGGGCAATGAGCAGTTCTTC. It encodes CASRSYRGNEQFF.

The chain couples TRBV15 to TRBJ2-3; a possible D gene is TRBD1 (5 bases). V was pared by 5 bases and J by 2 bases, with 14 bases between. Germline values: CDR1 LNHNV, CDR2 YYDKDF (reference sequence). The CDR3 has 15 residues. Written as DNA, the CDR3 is TGTGCCACCAGCTTTGACAGCTCCTACACAGATACGCAGTATTTT. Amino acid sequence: CATSFDSSYTDTQYF.

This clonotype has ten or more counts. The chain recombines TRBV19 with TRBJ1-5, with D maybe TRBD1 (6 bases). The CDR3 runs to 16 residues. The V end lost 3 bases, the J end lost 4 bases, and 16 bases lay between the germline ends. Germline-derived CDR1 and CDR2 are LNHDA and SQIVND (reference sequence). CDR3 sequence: CASSIQGTVENQPQHF. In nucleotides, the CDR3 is TGTGCCAGTAGTATCCAGGGGACGGTGGAAAATCAGCCCCAGCATTTT.

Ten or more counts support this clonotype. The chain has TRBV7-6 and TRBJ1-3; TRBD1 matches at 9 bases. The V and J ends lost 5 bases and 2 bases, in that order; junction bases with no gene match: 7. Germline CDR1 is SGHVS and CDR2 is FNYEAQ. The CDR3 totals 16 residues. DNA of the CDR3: TGTGCCAGCAGCATAGGGACAGGGAGGGCTGGAAACACCATATATTTT. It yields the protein CASSIGTGRAGNTIYF.

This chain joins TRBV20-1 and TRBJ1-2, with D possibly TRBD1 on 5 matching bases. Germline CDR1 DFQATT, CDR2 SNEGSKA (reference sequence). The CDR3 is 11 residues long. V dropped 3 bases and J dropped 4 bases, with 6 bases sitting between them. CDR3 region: CSARGLYGYTF. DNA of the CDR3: TGCAGTGCTAGGGGGCTCTATGGCTACACCTTC.

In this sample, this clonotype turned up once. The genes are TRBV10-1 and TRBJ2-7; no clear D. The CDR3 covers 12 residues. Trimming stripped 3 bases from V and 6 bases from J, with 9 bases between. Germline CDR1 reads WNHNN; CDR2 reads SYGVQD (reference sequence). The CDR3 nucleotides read TGCGCCAGCAGTGACAGAAACGGCGAGCAGTACTTC. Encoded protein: CASSDRNGEQYF.

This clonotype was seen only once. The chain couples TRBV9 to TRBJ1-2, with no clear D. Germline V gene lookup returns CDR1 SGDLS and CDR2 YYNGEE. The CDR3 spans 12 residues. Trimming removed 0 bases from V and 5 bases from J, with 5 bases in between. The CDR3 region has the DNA TGTGCCAGCAGCGTAGCCGGATATGGCTACACCTTC. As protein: CASSVAGYGYTF.

CDR3 sequence (DNA): TGTGCCATCTGTCCCGGGAGAGGGGAGACCCAGTACTTC. It translates to CAICPGRGETQYF. The J gene is TRBJ2-5, the V gene TRBV10-3, with a tentative D call TRBD2 (6 bases). The V gene's germline CDR1 is ENHRY and CDR2 SYGVKD. The V end was cut by 8 bases, the J end by 5 bases, with 15 bases between. CDR3 length: 13 residues.

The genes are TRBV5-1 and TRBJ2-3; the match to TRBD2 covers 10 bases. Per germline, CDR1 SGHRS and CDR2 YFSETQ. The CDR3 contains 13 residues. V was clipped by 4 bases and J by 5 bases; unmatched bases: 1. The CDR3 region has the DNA TGCGCCAGCAGCAGACTAGCGGGAGATACGCAGTATTTT. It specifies CASSRLAGDTQYF.